This TCR beta chain was observed in a study of shared clonotypes between healthy human individuals. Produced via immunoSEQ multiplex PCR; TCRdb's table is partial and in-frame only. The table includes about 520,000 clones, 90% to 96% detected once. CDR3 size: 15 residues. CDR1 is MDHEN, CDR2 SYDVKM, per germline. V lost 3 bases and J 3 bases, leaving 14 bases between the germline ends. The sequenced material came from naive CD4+ T cells sorted from blood. Subset given: CD45RA+ positively selected. The chain is built from TRBV28 and TRBJ1-2; D not resolved. This clonotype was obtained from a woman in her 30s in good health. CDR3 residues: CASSFLKTDYYGYTF. For the CDR3, the DNA is TGTGCCAGCAGTTTTTTAAAGACGGATTACTATGGCTACACCTTC.